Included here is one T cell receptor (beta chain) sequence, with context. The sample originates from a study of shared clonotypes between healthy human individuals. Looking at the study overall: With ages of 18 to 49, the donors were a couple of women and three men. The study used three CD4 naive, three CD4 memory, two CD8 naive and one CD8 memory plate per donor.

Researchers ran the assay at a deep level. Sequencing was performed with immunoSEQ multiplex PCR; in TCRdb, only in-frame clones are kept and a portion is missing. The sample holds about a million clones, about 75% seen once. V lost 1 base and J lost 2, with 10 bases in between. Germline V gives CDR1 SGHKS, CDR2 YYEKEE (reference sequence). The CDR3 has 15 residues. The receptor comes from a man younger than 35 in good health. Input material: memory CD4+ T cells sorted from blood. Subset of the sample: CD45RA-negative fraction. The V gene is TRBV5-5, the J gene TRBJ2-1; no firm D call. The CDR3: CASSLSQSPYNEQFF. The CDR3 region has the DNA TGTGCCAGCAGCTTGAGTCAGAGCCCCTACAATGAGCAGTTCTTC. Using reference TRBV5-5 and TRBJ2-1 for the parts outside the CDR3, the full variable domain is DAGVTQSPTHLIKTRGQQVTLRCSPISGHKSVSWYQQVLGQGPQFIFQYYEKEERGRGNFPDRFSARQFPNYSSELNVNALLLGDSALYLCASSLSQSPYNEQFFGPGTRLTVL.